This T cell receptor beta chain was sequenced in a study of blood T cell repertoires in COVID-19. Study summary: Specimens from acute and convalescent COVID-19 originated in the United States, Italy and Spain. Sources were T cells, B-cell-depleted T cells, or PBMCs; the material itself was cDNA or gDNA.

Data came from immunoSEQ multiplex PCR; TCRdb stores just in-frame clones and leaves some out. The table includes 100,000 to 150,000 clones, around 87% detected once. The CDR3 totals 18 residues. Germline CDR1 reads MNHEY; CDR2 reads SVGEGT. Trimming pared 2 bases from V and 0 bases from J, leaving 17 bases between. The source material was peripheral blood. This TCR was recovered from a woman in her sixties or seventies with acute or convalescent COVID-19. The chain carries TRBV6-2 or TRBV6-3 and TRBJ1-3; the D is unclear. The CDR3 reads CASSYAPGARGSGNTIYF. CDR3 sequence (DNA): TGTGCCAGCAGTTACGCTCCTGGCGCTAGAGGCTCTGGAAACACCATATATTTT.